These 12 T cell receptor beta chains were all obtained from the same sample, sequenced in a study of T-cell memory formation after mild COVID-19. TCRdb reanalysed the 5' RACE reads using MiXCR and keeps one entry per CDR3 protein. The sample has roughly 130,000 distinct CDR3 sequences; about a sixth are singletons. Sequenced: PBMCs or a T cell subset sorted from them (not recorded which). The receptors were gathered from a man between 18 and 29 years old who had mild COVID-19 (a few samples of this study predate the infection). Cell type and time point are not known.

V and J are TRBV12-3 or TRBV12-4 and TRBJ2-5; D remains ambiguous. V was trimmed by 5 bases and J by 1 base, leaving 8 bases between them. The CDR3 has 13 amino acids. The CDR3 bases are TGTGCCAGCAGTGTGCAGATCCAAGAGACCCAGTACTTC. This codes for CASSVQIQETQYF.

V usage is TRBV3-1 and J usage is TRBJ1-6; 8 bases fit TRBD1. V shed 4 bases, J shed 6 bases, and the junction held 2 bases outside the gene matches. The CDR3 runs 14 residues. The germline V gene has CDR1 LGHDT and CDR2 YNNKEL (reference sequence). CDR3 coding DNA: TGTGCCAGCAGCCTAGGACAGGGTAATTCACCCCTCCACTTT. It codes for CASSLGQGNSPLHF.

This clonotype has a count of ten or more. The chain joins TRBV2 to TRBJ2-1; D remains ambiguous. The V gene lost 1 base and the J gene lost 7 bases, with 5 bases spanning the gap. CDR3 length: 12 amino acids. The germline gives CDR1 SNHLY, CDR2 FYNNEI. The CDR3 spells CASSEDANEQFF. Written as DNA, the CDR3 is TGTGCCAGCAGTGAAGACGCTAATGAGCAGTTCTTC.

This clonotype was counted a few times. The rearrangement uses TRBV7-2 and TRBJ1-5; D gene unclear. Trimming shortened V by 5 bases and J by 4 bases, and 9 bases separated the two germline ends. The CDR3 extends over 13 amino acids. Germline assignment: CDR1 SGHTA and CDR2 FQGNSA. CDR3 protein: CASSPARNQPQHF. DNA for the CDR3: TGTGCCAGCAGCCCTGCCCGGAATCAGCCCCAGCATTTT.

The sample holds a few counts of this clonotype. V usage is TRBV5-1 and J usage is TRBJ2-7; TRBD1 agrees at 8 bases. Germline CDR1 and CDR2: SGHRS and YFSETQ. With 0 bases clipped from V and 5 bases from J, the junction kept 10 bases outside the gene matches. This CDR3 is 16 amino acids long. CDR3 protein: CASSLVRVDRANEQYF. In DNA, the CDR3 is TGCGCCAGCAGCTTGGTGAGAGTGGACAGGGCCAACGAGCAGTACTTC.

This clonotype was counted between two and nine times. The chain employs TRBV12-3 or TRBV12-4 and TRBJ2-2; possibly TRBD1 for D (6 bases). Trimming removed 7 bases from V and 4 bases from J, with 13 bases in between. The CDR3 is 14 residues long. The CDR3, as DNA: TGTGCCAGCACCCACAGGGTCGGCACCGGGGAGCTGTTTTTT. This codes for CASTHRVGTGELFF.

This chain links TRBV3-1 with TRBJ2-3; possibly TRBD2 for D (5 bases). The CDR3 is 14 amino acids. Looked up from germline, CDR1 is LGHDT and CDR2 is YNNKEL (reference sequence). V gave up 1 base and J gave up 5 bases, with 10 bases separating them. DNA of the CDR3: TGTGCCAGCAGCCAAGGGACTTTCCAAGATACGCAGTATTTT. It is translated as CASSQGTFQDTQYF.

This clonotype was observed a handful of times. CDR3 amino acids: CSARDPPGSYNEQFF. The CDR3 DNA sequence: TGCAGTGCTAGAGACCCTCCGGGCTCCTACAATGAGCAGTTCTTC. The rearrangement joins TRBV20-1 to TRBJ2-1; D not resolved. Trimming cost V 0 bases and J 0 bases, with 9 bases left between them. This CDR3 contains 15 residues. Germline V gives CDR1 DFQATT, CDR2 SNEGSKA (reference sequence).

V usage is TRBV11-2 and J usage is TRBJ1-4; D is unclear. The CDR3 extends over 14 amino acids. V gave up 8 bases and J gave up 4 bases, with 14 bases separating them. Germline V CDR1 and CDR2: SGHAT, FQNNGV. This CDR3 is CASRVGHGNEKLFF. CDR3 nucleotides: TGTGCCAGCCGGGTAGGGCACGGTAATGAAAAACTGTTTTTT. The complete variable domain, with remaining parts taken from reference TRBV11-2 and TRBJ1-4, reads EAGVAQSPRYKIIEKRQSVAFWCNPISGHATLYWYQQILGQGPKLLIQFQNNGVVDDSQLPKDRFSAERLKGVDSTLKIQPAKLEDSAVYLCASRVGHGNEKLFFGSGTQLSVL.

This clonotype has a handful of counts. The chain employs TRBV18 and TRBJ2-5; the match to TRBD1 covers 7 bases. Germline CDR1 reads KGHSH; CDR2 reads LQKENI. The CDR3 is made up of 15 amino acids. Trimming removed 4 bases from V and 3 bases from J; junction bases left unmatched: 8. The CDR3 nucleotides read TGTGCCAGCTCACAGATGCAGGGACAGAAAGAGACCCAGTACTTC. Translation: CASSQMQGQKETQYF.

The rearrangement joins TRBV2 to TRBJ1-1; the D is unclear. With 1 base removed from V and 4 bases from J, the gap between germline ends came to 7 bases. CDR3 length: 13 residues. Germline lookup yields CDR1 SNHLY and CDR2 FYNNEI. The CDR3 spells CASSEGPGTEAFF. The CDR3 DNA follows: TGTGCCAGCAGTGAAGGCCCGGGCACTGAAGCTTTCTTT.

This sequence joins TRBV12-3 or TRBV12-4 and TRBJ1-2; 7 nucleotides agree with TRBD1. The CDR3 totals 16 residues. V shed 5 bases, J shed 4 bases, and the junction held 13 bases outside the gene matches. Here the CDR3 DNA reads TGTGCCAGCAGTCCTACCCGGACAGGTCTTACCTATGGCTACACCTTC. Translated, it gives CASSPTRTGLTYGYTF.